The rows below give T cell receptor beta chains drawn from one sample of a study of T cell responses to AZD1222 COVID-19 vaccine. Profiling relied on immunoSEQ multiplex PCR, and the TCRdb table lists in-frame clones only, not all of them. Here the sample spans about 170,000 clones, 70% to 90% being singletons. The material sequenced was peripheral blood, taken on day 0 of AZD1222 vaccination. Source of these receptors: an adult in good health. Each CDR3 is given with its conserved first and last residue. D genes are given only for firm matches. Some rows have no size entry. The others give once, few or many, or a class for an expanded clone.

size: few
J: TRBJ1-2
V: TRBV4-2
D: TRBD1
length: 17
DNA: TGTGCCAGCAGCCAAGTAGTGGGGACAGGGGCTAACTATGGCTACACCTTC
CDR3: CASSQVVGTGANYGYTF

size: -
J: TRBJ1-6
V: TRBV30
D: TRBD1
length: 15
DNA: TGTGCCTGGACCACAGGGGGCAATACCCTAATCACCCTCCACTTT
CDR3: CAWTTGGNTLITLHF

size: -
J: TRBJ2-2
V: TRBV10-2
D: TRBD2
length: 15
DNA: TGCGCCAGCAGTGAGTCGGGACTAGCGAACGGGGAGCTGTTTTTT
CDR3: CASSESGLANGELFF

size: -
J: TRBJ2-1
V: TRBV2
D: TRBD2
length: 12
DNA: TGTGCCAGCGTTCGGGGGGGGACTGAGCAGTTCTTC
CDR3: CASVRGGTEQFF

size: -
J: TRBJ1-6
V: TRBV7-8
D: TRBD1
length: 15
DNA: TGTGCCAGCAGCTTAGGCAGGGGGTATAATTCACCCCTCCACTTT
CDR3: CASSLGRGYNSPLHF

size: once
J: TRBJ2-3
V: TRBV5-5
D: -
length: 13
DNA: TGTGCCAGCAGCTTGGGTCCAACAGATACGCAGTATTTT
CDR3: CASSLGPTDTQYF

size: -
J: TRBJ2-5
V: TRBV5-5
D: -
length: 15
DNA: TGTGCCAGCAGCTTGTTTTCGCAGGGTGGGGAGACCCAGTACTTC
CDR3: CASSLFSQGGETQYF

size: -
J: TRBJ2-1
V: TRBV28
D: TRBD2
length: 16
DNA: TGTGCCAGCAGTTCGCACGGCGGGAGTAGTGGGAATGAGCAGTTCTTC
CDR3: CASSSHGGSSGNEQFF

size: -
J: TRBJ2-3
V: TRBV11-2
D: -
length: 14
DNA: TGTGCCAGCAGCCTTAGCAGATACACAGATACGCAGTATTTT
CDR3: CASSLSRYTDTQYF

size: -
J: TRBJ1-4
V: TRBV9
D: -
length: 17
DNA: TGTGCCAGCAGCGTCGGAGGGAGGGGACGGGGTAATGAAAAACTGTTTTTT
CDR3: CASSVGGRGRGNEKLFF

size: -
J: TRBJ2-5
V: TRBV18
D: -
length: 15
DNA: TGTGCCAGCTCACCACCTGGGGCAGGGAAAGAGACCCAGTACTTC
CDR3: CASSPPGAGKETQYF

size: once
J: TRBJ1-2
V: TRBV6-1
D: -
length: 13
DNA: TGTGCCAGCAGTGACAGACGCAACTATGGCTACACCTTC
CDR3: CASSDRRNYGYTF

size: few
J: TRBJ2-5
V: TRBV7-2
D: -
length: 12
DNA: TGTGCCAGCAGCTTAGGGGTGGAGACCCAGTACTTC
CDR3: CASSLGVETQYF

size: -
J: TRBJ2-3
V: TRBV7-9
D: TRBD2
length: 15
DNA: TGTGCCAGATCGGGACTAGCGGACCCCACAGATACGCAGTATTTT
CDR3: CARSGLADPTDTQYF

size: -
J: TRBJ1-5
V: TRBV28
D: -
length: 18
DNA: TGTGCCAGCAGTTCACAAATTGGGGGGGGTTGGGGCAATCAGCCCCAGCATTTT
CDR3: CASSSQIGGGWGNQPQHF

size: -
J: TRBJ2-1
V: TRBV20-1
D: TRBD2
length: 11
DNA: TGCAGTGCTAGAGATGGGGAGGGGCAGTTCTTC
CDR3: CSARDGEGQFF

size: -
J: TRBJ2-3
V: TRBV10-1
D: TRBD2
length: 15
DNA: TGCGCCAGCAGTGAGCCTAGCGGGAGGACAGATACGCAGTATTTT
CDR3: CASSEPSGRTDTQYF

size: -
J: TRBJ1-1
V: TRBV23-1
D: TRBD1
length: 16
DNA: TGCGCCAGCAGTCAAGGGGACAGGGGGCTGAACACTGAAGCTTTCTTT
CDR3: CASSQGDRGLNTEAFF

size: -
J: TRBJ2-2
V: TRBV11-2
D: -
length: 12
DNA: TGTGCCAGCACCCTCTCCACCGGGGAGCTGTTTTTT
CDR3: CASTLSTGELFF

size: once
J: TRBJ1-1
V: TRBV7-3
D: -
length: 13
DNA: TGTGCCAGCAGCGGCCAGCAGAACACTGAAGCTTTCTTT
CDR3: CASSGQQNTEAFF

size: once
J: TRBJ1-2
V: TRBV30
D: -
length: 14
DNA: TGTGCCGGACTTAAATATCCCATTAACTATGGCTACACCTTC
CDR3: CAGLKYPINYGYTF

size: -
J: TRBJ2-3
V: TRBV3-1/TRBV3-2
D: -
length: 15
DNA: TGTGCCAGCAGCCAAGCTCGGGGAAAGACAGATACGCAGTATTTT
CDR3: CASSQARGKTDTQYF

size: -
J: TRBJ2-2
V: TRBV7-7
D: TRBD1
length: 15
DNA: TGTGCTAGCAGCCAAACCGGCACAGGGGCCGGGGAGCTGTTTTTT
CDR3: CASSQTGTGAGELFF

size: -
J: TRBJ1-1
V: TRBV7-2
D: TRBD1
length: 16
DNA: TGTGCCAGCCAAAAACAAGAGGGACAGACGAACACTGAAGCTTTCTTT
CDR3: CASQKQEGQTNTEAFF

size: -
J: TRBJ1-6
V: TRBV7-3
D: -
length: 15
DNA: TGTGCCAGCAGGGAAGGACAGACCTATAATTCACCCCTCCACTTT
CDR3: CASREGQTYNSPLHF

size: -
J: TRBJ2-7
V: TRBV6-6
D: TRBD1
length: 13
DNA: TGTGCCAGCAGGCCGGGACAGACTTCAGGGCAGTACTTC
CDR3: CASRPGQTSGQYF

size: -
J: TRBJ1-5
V: TRBV19
D: -
length: 13
DNA: TGTGCCAGTAGTATGGGTCGTGATCAGCCCCAGCATTTT
CDR3: CASSMGRDQPQHF

size: -
J: TRBJ1-5
V: TRBV3-1/TRBV3-2
D: -
length: 17
DNA: TGTGCCAGCAGCCAAGGGGGCAGGGGCATTGGCAATCAGCCCCAGCATTTT
CDR3: CASSQGGRGIGNQPQHF

size: -
J: TRBJ1-4
V: TRBV4-3
D: TRBD1
length: 18
DNA: TGCGCCAGCAGCCAAGATTGGAGACAGGGGGCGTCTAATGAAAAACTGTTTTTT
CDR3: CASSQDWRQGASNEKLFF

size: -
J: TRBJ2-1
V: TRBV27
D: TRBD1
length: 14
DNA: TGTGCCAGCAGTCCCACGACAGGGGGCAATGAGCAGTTCTTC
CDR3: CASSPTTGGNEQFF

size: -
J: TRBJ1-6
V: TRBV15
D: -
length: 15
DNA: TGTGCCACCAGCAGGGACAGAACCTATAATTCACCCCTCCACTTT
CDR3: CATSRDRTYNSPLHF

size: -
J: TRBJ2-3
V: TRBV5-1
D: -
length: 14
DNA: TGCGCCAGCGGCCAGGGGGGACCGACAGATACGCAGTATTTT
CDR3: CASGQGGPTDTQYF

size: -
J: TRBJ1-3
V: TRBV29-1
D: -
length: 16
DNA: TGCAGCGTTGAGGCAGCTCCAGGCGGATTTGGAAACACCATATATTTT
CDR3: CSVEAAPGGFGNTIYF

size: -
J: TRBJ1-1
V: TRBV11-1
D: -
length: 15
DNA: TGTGCCAGCAGCTATAACATAGGGTTGGGCACTGAAGCTTTCTTT
CDR3: CASSYNIGLGTEAFF

size: -
J: TRBJ2-1
V: TRBV7-6
D: -
length: 14
DNA: TGTGCCAGCAGCTCCGACTCGATTTACAATGAGCAGTTCTTC
CDR3: CASSSDSIYNEQFF

size: -
J: TRBJ1-1
V: TRBV2
D: -
length: 14
DNA: TGTGCCAGCAGTGGACAGGCGCAGGGCACTGAAGCTTTCTTT
CDR3: CASSGQAQGTEAFF

size: -
J: TRBJ2-2
V: TRBV29-1
D: -
length: 11
DNA: TGCAGCGTTGTAGGGGATGGGGAGCTGTTTTTT
CDR3: CSVVGDGELFF

size: once
J: TRBJ1-2
V: TRBV19
D: -
length: 14
DNA: TGTGCCAGTAGTTCGCTTAGGGGGACCTATGGCTACACCTTC
CDR3: CASSSLRGTYGYTF

size: -
J: TRBJ2-7
V: TRBV20-1
D: -
length: 14
DNA: TGCAGTGCTAGTCTCGTCTGGGTGGCGGGGGAGCAGTACTTC
CDR3: CSASLVWVAGEQYF

size: -
J: TRBJ2-6
V: TRBV28
D: -
length: 14
DNA: TGTGCCAGCAGTAAGCGGTCCGGGGCCAACGTCCTGACTTTC
CDR3: CASSKRSGANVLTF

size: -
J: TRBJ2-7
V: TRBV7-9
D: TRBD1
length: 12
DNA: TGTGCCAGCAGCGAGGGACAGGGCTTGCCTTACTTC
CDR3: CASSEGQGLPYF

size: -
J: TRBJ2-1
V: TRBV29-1
D: -
length: 14
DNA: TGCAGCGTTGAAGAGGGTTGGGCCTACAATGAGCAGTTCTTC
CDR3: CSVEEGWAYNEQFF

size: -
J: TRBJ1-2
V: TRBV2
D: -
length: 14
DNA: TGTGCCAGCAGTGAAATCGTCTCGAACTATGGCTACACCTTC
CDR3: CASSEIVSNYGYTF

size: many
J: TRBJ1-2
V: TRBV5-1
D: -
length: 12
DNA: TGCGCCAGCAGCTTGGGGACAGATGGCTACACCTTC
CDR3: CASSLGTDGYTF

size: -
J: TRBJ1-5
V: TRBV9
D: -
length: 14
DNA: TGTGCCAGCAGCGTAGGGGGTCCCGGTCAGCCCCAGCATTTT
CDR3: CASSVGGPGQPQHF

size: -
J: TRBJ2-1
V: TRBV11-3
D: -
length: 14
DNA: TGTGCCAGCAGCGACGGACACGATTACAATGAGCAGTTCTTC
CDR3: CASSDGHDYNEQFF

size: -
J: TRBJ1-2
V: TRBV3-1/TRBV3-2
D: TRBD1
length: 15
DNA: TGTGCCAGCAGCCAAGAAGGGCAGGGGGCGAGCGGCTACACCTTC
CDR3: CASSQEGQGASGYTF

size: once
J: TRBJ1-1
V: TRBV18
D: TRBD1
length: 15
DNA: TGTGCCAGCTCACCGGGGACAGGGCGGAACACTGAAGCTTTCTTT
CDR3: CASSPGTGRNTEAFF

size: few
J: TRBJ1-3
V: TRBV19
D: -
length: 13
DNA: TGTGCCAGTAGTGAAGCCCCTGGAAACACCATATATTTT
CDR3: CASSEAPGNTIYF

size: once
J: TRBJ1-2
V: TRBV28
D: -
length: 17
DNA: TGTGCCAGCAGTCCATCTACAGGGCTTGGCTCTAACTATGGCTACACCTTC
CDR3: CASSPSTGLGSNYGYTF

size: -
J: TRBJ1-2
V: TRBV6-5
D: TRBD1
length: 14
DNA: TGTGCCAGCACCGGGACAGGGGGCAGGTATGGCTACACCTTC
CDR3: CASTGTGGRYGYTF

size: once
J: TRBJ2-5
V: TRBV3-1/TRBV3-2
D: -
length: 16
DNA: TGTGCCAGCAGCTCCGAGACTAGTAGGGCACAAGAGACCCAGTACTTC
CDR3: CASSSETSRAQETQYF

size: once
J: TRBJ1-1
V: TRBV28
D: -
length: 14
DNA: TGTGCCAGCAGTGCCGGATTGGGATTGACTGAAGCTTTCTTT
CDR3: CASSAGLGLTEAFF

size: -
J: TRBJ2-3
V: TRBV6-2/TRBV6-3
D: -
length: 17
DNA: TGTGCCAGCAGTTACCCCCTCCAAGCGTCTGCCACAGATACGCAGTATTTT
CDR3: CASSYPLQASATDTQYF

size: -
J: TRBJ2-2
V: TRBV19
D: -
length: 15
DNA: TGTGCCAGTACCATCGGCACGGTCAACACCGGGGAGCTGTTTTTT
CDR3: CASTIGTVNTGELFF